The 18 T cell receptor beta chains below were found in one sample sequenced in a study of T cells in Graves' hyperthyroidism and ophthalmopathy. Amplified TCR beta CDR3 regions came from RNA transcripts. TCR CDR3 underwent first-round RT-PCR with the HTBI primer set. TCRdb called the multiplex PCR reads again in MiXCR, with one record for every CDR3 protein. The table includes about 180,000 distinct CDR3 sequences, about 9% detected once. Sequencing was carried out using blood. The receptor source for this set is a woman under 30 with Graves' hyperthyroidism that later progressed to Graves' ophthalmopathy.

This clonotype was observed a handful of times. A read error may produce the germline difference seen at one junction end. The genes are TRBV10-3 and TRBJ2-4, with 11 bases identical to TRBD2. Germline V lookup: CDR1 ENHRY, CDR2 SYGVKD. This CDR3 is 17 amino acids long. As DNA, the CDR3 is TGTGCCATCAGTGAGTCTTGGCTAGCGGGGGGCCAAAACATTCAGCACTTC. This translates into CAISESWLAGGQNIQHF.

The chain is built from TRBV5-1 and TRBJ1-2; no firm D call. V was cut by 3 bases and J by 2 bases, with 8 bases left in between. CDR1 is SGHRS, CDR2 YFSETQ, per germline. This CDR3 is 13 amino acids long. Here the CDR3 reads CASSSAGNYGYTF. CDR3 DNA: TGCGCCAGCAGCTCAGCGGGCAACTATGGCTACACCTTC.

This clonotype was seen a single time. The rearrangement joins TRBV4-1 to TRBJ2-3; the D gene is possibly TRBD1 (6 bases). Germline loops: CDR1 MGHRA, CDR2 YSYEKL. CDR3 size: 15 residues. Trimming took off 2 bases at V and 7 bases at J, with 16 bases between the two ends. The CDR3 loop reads CASSQKSHRVHTQYF. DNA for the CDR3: TGCGCCAGCAGCCAAAAAAGCCACAGGGTACATACGCAGTATTTT.

The CDR3 loop is CASSVGGGPPGSEQYF. The CDR3 DNA reads as TGTGCCAGCAGCGTAGGCGGAGGCCCCCCGGGTAGCGAGCAGTACTTC. V is TRBV9 and J is TRBJ2-7; D perhaps matches TRBD2 (5 bases). The CDR3 is 16 residues long. Trimming pared 0 bases from V and 6 bases from J, leaving 19 bases between. Germline CDR1 SGDLS, CDR2 YYNGEE.

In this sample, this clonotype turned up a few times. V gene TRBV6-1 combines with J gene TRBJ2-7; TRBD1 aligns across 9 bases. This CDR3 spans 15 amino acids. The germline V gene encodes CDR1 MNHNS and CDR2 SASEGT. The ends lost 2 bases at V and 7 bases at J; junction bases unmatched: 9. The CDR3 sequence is CASSELGQGGREQYF. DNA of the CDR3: TGTGCCAGCAGTGAATTGGGACAGGGAGGGAGGGAGCAGTACTTC.

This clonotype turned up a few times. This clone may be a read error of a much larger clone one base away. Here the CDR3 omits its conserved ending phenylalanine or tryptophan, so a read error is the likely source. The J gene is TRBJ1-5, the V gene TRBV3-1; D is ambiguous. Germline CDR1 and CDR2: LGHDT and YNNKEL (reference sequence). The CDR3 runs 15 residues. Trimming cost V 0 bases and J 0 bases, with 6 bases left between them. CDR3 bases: TGTGCCAGCAGCCAAGATGGGAGTAGCAATCAGCCCCAGCATCTT. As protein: CASSQDGSSNQPQHL.

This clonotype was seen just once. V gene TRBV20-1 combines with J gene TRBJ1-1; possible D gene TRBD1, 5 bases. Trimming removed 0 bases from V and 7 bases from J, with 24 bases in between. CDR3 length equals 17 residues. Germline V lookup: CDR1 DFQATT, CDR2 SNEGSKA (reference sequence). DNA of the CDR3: TGCAGTGCTAGAGATAGGGGCTGGGGGACTTTATCCGGTGAAGCTTTCTTT. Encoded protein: CSARDRGWGTLSGEAFF.

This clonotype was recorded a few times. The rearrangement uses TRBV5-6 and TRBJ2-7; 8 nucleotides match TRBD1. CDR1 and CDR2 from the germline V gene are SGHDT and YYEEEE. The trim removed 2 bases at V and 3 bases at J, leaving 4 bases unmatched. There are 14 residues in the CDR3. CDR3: CASSFGQGGYEQYF. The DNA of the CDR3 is TGTGCCAGCAGCTTCGGACAGGGTGGCTACGAGCAGTACTTC.

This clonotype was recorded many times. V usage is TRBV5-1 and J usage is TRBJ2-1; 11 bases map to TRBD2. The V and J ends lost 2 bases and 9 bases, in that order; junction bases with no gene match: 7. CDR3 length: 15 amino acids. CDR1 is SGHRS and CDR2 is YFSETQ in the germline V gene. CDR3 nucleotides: TGCGCCAGCAGCTTACTAGCGGGAGTCGAGGGTGAGCAGTTCTTC. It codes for CASSLLAGVEGEQFF.

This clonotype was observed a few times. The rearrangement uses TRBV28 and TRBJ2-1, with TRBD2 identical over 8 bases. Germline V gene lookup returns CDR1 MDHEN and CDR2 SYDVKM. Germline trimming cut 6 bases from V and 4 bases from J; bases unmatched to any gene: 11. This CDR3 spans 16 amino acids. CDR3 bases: TGTGCCAGCAGCCCCCGGGGGGCGGGAGGATACAATGAGCAGTTCTTC. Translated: CASSPRGAGGYNEQFF. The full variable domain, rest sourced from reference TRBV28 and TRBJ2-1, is DVKVTQSSRYLVKRTGEKVFLECVQDMDHENMFWYRQDPGLGLRLIYFSYDVKMKEKGDIPEGYSVSREKKERFSLILESASTNQTSMYLCASSPRGAGGYNEQFFGPGTRLTVL.

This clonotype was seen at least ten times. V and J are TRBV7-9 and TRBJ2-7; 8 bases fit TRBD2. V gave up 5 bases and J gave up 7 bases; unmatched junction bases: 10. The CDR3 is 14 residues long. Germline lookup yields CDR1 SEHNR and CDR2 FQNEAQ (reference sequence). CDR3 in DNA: TGTGCCAGCAGCCCGAAGGGACTAGACTGGGAGCAGTACTTC. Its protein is CASSPKGLDWEQYF.

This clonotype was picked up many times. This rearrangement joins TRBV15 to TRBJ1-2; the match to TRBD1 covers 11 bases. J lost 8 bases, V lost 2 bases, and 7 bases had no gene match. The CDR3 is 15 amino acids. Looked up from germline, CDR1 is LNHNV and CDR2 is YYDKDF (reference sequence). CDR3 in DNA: TGTGCCACCAGCAGAAGGACAGGGGGCGCAGGAGGCTACACCTTC. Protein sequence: CATSRRTGGAGGYTF.

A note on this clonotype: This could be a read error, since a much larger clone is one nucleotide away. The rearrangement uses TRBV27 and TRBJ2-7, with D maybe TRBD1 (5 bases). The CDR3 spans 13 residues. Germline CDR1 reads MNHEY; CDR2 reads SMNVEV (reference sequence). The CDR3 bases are TGTGCCAGCAGTTTTCAGGGCCCCTACGAGCAGTGCTTC. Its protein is CASSFQGPYEQCF.

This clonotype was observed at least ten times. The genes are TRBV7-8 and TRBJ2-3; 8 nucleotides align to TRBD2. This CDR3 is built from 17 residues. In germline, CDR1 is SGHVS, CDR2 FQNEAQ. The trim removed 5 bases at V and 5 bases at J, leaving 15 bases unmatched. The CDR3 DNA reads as TGTGCCAGCAGCCTAGTCCTAGAGCGGGAGTACGGAGATACGCAGTATTTT. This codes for CASSLVLEREYGDTQYF.

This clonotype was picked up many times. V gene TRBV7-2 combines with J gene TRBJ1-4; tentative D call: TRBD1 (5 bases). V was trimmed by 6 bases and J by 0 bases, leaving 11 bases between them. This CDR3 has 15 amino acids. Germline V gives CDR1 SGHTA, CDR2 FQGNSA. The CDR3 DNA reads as TGTGCCAGCAGTCCAACAGGTGCAACTAATGAAAAACTGTTTTTT. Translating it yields CASSPTGATNEKLFF.

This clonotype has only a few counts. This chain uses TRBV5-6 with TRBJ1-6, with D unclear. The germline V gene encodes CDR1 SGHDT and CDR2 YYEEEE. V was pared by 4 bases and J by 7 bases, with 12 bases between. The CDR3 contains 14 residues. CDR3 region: CASSLRTENSPLHF. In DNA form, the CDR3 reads TGTGCCAGCAGCCTAAGGACGGAAAATTCACCCCTCCACTTT.

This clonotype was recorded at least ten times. DNA of the CDR3: TGTGCCAGCAGCCCCATCTTGGGGCGGACACCCTTTGGGGAGACCCAGTACTTC. Translation gives CASSPILGRTPFGETQYF. The rearrangement uses TRBV12-3 or TRBV12-4 and TRBJ2-5, with D possibly matching TRBD1 (5 bases). This CDR3 spans 18 amino acids. Between the trimmed V and J ends, which lost 6 bases and 5 bases, there was a span of 28 bases.

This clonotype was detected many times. CDR3 nucleotides: TGCAGTGCTCCCGTCGGGGGAAGGTCTTTCAATGAGCAGTTCTTC. Translated, it gives CSAPVGGRSFNEQFF. The rearrangement uses TRBV20-1 and TRBJ2-1; weak D call: TRBD2 (6 bases). The germline V gene has CDR1 DFQATT and CDR2 SNEGSKA (reference sequence). Trimming removed 5 bases at V and 6 bases at J, with 20 bases between. This CDR3 region has 15 residues.